The text below deals with one TCR beta chain. Using immunoSEQ multiplex PCR, the repertoire was profiled, and TCRdb retains in-frame clones only, with some absent. The sample has some 180,000 clones, around 83% seen once. The data were taken from a study of blood T cell repertoires in COVID-19. Study-level background: Material from acute and convalescent COVID-19 was sourced from the United States, Italy and Spain. T cells, B-cell-depleted T cells, or PBMCs provided the cDNA or gDNA that served as material.

V was shortened by 1 base and J by 7 bases, with 15 bases between the two germline ends. The germline CDR1 and CDR2 sequences are SGHRS and YFSETQ. This CDR3 is 15 amino acids long. Researchers sorted participants into cohorts using their self-reported clinical history. This receptor was identified in a woman between 40 and 55 years old in a cohort exposed to, infected with or recovered from COVID-19 (not recorded which). The material sequenced was PBMCs or T cells enriched from blood (not recorded which). The gene calls are TRBV5-1 and TRBJ2-1; D is unclear. CDR3 in amino acids: CASSLPGLPSNEQFF. CDR3 nucleotides: TGCGCCAGCAGCTTGCCCGGCCTCCCTAGTAATGAGCAGTTCTTC.